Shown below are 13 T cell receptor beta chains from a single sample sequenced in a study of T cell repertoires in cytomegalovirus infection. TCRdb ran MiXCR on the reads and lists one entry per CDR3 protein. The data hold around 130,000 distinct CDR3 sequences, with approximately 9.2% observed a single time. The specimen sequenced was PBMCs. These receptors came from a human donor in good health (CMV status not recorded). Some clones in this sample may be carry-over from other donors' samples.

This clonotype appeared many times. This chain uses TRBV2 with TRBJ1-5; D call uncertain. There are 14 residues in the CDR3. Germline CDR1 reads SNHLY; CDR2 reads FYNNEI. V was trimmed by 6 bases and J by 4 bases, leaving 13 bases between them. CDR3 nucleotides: TGTGCCAGCAGGCCCCGGACGGGGAATCAGCCCCAGCATTTT. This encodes CASRPRTGNQPQHF.

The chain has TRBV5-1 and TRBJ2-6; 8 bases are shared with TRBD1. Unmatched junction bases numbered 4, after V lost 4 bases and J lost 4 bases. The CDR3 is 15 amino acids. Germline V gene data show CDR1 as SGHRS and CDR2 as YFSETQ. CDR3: CASSATGVGANVLTF. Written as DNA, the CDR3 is TGCGCCAGCAGCGCGACAGGGGTCGGGGCCAACGTCCTGACTTTC.

DNA for the CDR3: TGCAGTGCTAGACTCCCAGCGGGATATGGCTACACCTTC. It yields the protein CSARLPAGYGYTF. This chain connects TRBV20-1 to TRBJ1-2; no firm D call. From germline, CDR1 is DFQATT and CDR2 SNEGSKA (reference sequence). V was cut by 2 bases and J by 5 bases, with 12 bases left in between. This CDR3 contains 13 residues.

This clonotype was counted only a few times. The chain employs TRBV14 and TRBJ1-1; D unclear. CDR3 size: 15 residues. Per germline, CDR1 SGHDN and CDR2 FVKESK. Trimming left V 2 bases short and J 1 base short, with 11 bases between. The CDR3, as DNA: TGTGCCAGCAGCCAATCGAGTTCGGGGAACACTGAAGCTTTCTTT. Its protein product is CASSQSSSGNTEAFF.

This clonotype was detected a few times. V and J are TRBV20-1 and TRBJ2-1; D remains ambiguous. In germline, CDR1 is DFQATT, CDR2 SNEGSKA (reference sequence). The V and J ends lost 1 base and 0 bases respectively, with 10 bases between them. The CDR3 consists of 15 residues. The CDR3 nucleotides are TGCAGTGCTAGAGCGAGCTGGAGCTCCTACAATGAGCAGTTCTTC. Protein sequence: CSARASWSSYNEQFF.

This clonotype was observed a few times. The CDR3 nucleotides read TGTGCCAGCACAGGGCAGGGTGACGAGCAGTACTTC. This encodes CASTGQGDEQYF. The chain links TRBV2 to TRBJ2-7, with a tentative D call TRBD1 (5 bases). Germline values: CDR1 SNHLY, CDR2 FYNNEI. The CDR3 runs to 12 residues. Trimming took 7 bases from V and 5 from J, leaving 12 bases between them.

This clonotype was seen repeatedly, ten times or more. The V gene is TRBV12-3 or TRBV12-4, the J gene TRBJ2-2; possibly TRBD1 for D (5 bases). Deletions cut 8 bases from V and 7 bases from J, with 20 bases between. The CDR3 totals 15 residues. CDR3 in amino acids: CASDLGAGFYGELFF. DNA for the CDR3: TGTGCCAGCGACCTTGGCGCAGGGTTCTACGGGGAGCTGTTTTTT.

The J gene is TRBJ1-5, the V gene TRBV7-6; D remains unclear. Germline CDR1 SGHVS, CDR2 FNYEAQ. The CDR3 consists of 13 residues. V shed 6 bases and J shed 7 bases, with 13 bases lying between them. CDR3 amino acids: CASSRTVGQPQHF. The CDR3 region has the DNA TGTGCCAGCAGTCGGACTGTGGGACAGCCCCAGCATTTT.

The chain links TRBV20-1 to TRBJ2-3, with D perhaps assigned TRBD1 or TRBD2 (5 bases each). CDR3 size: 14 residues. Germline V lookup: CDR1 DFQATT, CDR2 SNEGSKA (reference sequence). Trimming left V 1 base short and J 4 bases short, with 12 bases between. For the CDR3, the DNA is TGCAGTGCTAGAGGTGGGACCCCGCCAGATACGCAGTATTTT. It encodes CSARGGTPPDTQYF.

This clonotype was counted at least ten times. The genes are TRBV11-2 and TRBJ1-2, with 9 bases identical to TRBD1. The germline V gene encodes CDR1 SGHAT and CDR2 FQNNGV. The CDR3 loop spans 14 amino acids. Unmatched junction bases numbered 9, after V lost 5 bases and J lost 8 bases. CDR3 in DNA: TGTGCCAGCAGCGATGGACAGGGGCCAGGGGGCTACACCTTC. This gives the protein CASSDGQGPGGYTF.

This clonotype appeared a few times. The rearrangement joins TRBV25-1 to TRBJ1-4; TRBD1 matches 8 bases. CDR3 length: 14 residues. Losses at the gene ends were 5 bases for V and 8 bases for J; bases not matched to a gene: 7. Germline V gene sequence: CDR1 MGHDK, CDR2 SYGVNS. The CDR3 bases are TGTGCCAGCAGTCTGGACAGGGTTAACGAAAAACTGTTTTTT. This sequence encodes CASSLDRVNEKLFF. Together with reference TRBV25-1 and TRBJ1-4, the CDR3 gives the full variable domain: EADIYQTPRYLVIGTGKKITLECSQTMGHDKMYWYQQDPGMELHLIHYSYGVNSTEKGDLSSESTVSRIRTEHFPLTLESARPSHTSQYLCASSLDRVNEKLFFGSGTQLSVL.

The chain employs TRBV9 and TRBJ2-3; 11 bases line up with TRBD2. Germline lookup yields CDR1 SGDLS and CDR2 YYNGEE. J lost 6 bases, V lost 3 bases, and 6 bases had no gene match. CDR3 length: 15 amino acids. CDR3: CASSGSGGAFDTQYF. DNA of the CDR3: TGTGCCAGCAGCGGTAGCGGGGGGGCCTTCGATACGCAGTATTTT.

The CDR3 region is CASSPEVELTDEAFF. The CDR3, as DNA: TGTGCCAGCAGCCCCGAGGTAGAACTTACAGATGAAGCTTTCTTT. This chain links TRBV5-6 with TRBJ1-1; no definite D call. V was clipped by 4 bases and J by 7 bases, with 20 bases between them. Germline V gives CDR1 SGHDT, CDR2 YYEEEE. There are 15 residues in the CDR3.